This is a list of T cell receptor beta chains from one sample in a study of T-cell memory formation after mild COVID-19. Via MiXCR, TCRdb re-called the 5' RACE reads, giving one row per CDR3 protein. The data contain 450,000 to 650,000 distinct CDR3 sequences, approximately 18% of them seen just once; the ten biggest clones take up about 12%. The sample consisted of PBMCs or a T cell subset sorted from them (not recorded which). These receptors originate from an adult woman who had mild COVID-19 (a few samples of this study predate the infection). Cell type and time point are not known. The CDR3 runs from the conserved cysteine through the conserved F or W. The order of the fields is D gene, J gene, V gene, clone size, CDR3 DNA, CDR3 protein. The D gene is left open where the match is weak. Clone sizes are given selectively: once, few, many, or a class where the clone is expanded.

d_call: TRBD1; j_call: TRBJ1-1; v_call: TRBV5-1; clone_size: -; cdr3_nt: TGCGCCAGCAGCTGGACAGGGGTGATCGCTGAAGCTTTCTTT; cdr3_aa: CASSWTGVIAEAFF
d_call: -; j_call: TRBJ2-7; v_call: TRBV3-1; clone_size: -; cdr3_nt: TGTGCCAGCAGCCAAGTGGGGAGCGAGCAGTACTTC; cdr3_aa: CASSQVGSEQYF
d_call: -; j_call: TRBJ1-1; v_call: TRBV12-3/TRBV12-4; clone_size: -; cdr3_nt: TGTGCCAGCAGTTTAGGATGGGGGGCGTTCACTGAAGCTTTCTTT; cdr3_aa: CASSLGWGAFTEAFF
d_call: TRBD2; j_call: TRBJ2-1; v_call: TRBV24-1; clone_size: -; cdr3_nt: TGTGCCACCAGTGATTTGGCTAGCGGGAGAAAAGTCAATGAGCAGTTCTTC; cdr3_aa: CATSDLASGRKVNEQFF
d_call: -; j_call: TRBJ1-5; v_call: TRBV19; clone_size: -; cdr3_nt: TGTGCCAGTAGTACCCCCGGAGTCGACAGGCCCCAGCATTTT; cdr3_aa: CASSTPGVDRPQHF
d_call: -; j_call: TRBJ1-2; v_call: TRBV14; clone_size: few; cdr3_nt: TGTGCCAGCAGCCAACCAGGGATCTATGGCTACACCTTC; cdr3_aa: CASSQPGIYGYTF
d_call: -; j_call: TRBJ1-1; v_call: TRBV12-3/TRBV12-4; clone_size: few; cdr3_nt: TGTGCCAGCAGCCCGAGACAGGTTCCGACATTGGACACTGAAGCTTTCTTT; cdr3_aa: CASSPRQVPTLDTEAFF
d_call: TRBD2; j_call: TRBJ2-7; v_call: TRBV28; clone_size: few; cdr3_nt: TGTGCCAGCAGTCCCCGGGGGGGGACCCCGCCCTACGAGCAGTACTTC; cdr3_aa: CASSPRGGTPPYEQYF
d_call: TRBD1; j_call: TRBJ2-1; v_call: TRBV7-9; clone_size: few; cdr3_nt: TGTGCCAGCAGCTCACTTCGACAGGGTATTGAGAATGAGCAGTTCTTC; cdr3_aa: CASSSLRQGIENEQFF
d_call: -; j_call: TRBJ2-7; v_call: TRBV4-1; clone_size: -; cdr3_nt: TGCGCCAGCAGCCAGGGGTATAACCTTTACGAGCAGTACTTC; cdr3_aa: CASSQGYNLYEQYF
d_call: TRBD1; j_call: TRBJ1-3; v_call: TRBV19; clone_size: few; cdr3_nt: TGTGCCAGTAGTGCGCCGGGACAGGGACACACCATATATTTT; cdr3_aa: CASSAPGQGHTIYF
d_call: TRBD2; j_call: TRBJ2-1; v_call: TRBV6-2/TRBV6-3; clone_size: -; cdr3_nt: TGTGCCAGCAGGGGGGTAGCGGGAAAGAATGAGCAGTTCTTC; cdr3_aa: CASRGVAGKNEQFF
d_call: -; j_call: TRBJ2-2; v_call: TRBV11-3; clone_size: -; cdr3_nt: TGTGCCAGCAGCTTAGAACAGTCTCGCACCGGGGAGCTGTTTTTT; cdr3_aa: CASSLEQSRTGELFF
d_call: TRBD1; j_call: TRBJ1-4; v_call: TRBV2; clone_size: few; cdr3_nt: TGTGCCAGCAGTCGGGACAGGGGGTCGGAAAAACTGTTTTTT; cdr3_aa: CASSRDRGSEKLFF
d_call: TRBD2; j_call: TRBJ2-7; v_call: TRBV24-1; clone_size: few; cdr3_nt: TGTGCCACCAGTGATTTAACGTCTAGCGGAACCTACGAGCAGTACTTC; cdr3_aa: CATSDLTSSGTYEQYF